This TCR beta chain was sequenced during a study of response to subunit inactivated influenza vaccine. TCRdb re-called the RT-PCR reads with MiXCR, one entry per CDR3 protein. The top ten hold roughly 11% of the sample, which has about 620,000 distinct CDR3 sequences, about 10% seen once. This clonotype occurred many times. V lost 7 bases and J lost 1, with 15 bases in between. The CDR3 runs to 15 residues. These records were also assigned to another study, of T cells expressing NK-cell markers. From that report: TCR beta cDNA was generated via 5'RACE template switching incorporating UMIs. TCR beta repertoires came from sorted CD3+CD56+NKG2C+, CD3+CD56+NKG2C- and CD3+CD56-NKG2C+ T cells.

The chain couples TRBV12-3 or TRBV12-4 to TRBJ2-3; D is perhaps TRBD2 (5 bases). The source is a man aged 50 or older who received an inactivated influenza vaccine. The sample was PBMCs from blood, taken on the day of vaccination. This CDR3 reads CASTWRLGGTDTQYF. The CDR3 nucleotides read TGTGCCAGCACCTGGAGGCTAGGAGGCACAGATACGCAGTATTTT.